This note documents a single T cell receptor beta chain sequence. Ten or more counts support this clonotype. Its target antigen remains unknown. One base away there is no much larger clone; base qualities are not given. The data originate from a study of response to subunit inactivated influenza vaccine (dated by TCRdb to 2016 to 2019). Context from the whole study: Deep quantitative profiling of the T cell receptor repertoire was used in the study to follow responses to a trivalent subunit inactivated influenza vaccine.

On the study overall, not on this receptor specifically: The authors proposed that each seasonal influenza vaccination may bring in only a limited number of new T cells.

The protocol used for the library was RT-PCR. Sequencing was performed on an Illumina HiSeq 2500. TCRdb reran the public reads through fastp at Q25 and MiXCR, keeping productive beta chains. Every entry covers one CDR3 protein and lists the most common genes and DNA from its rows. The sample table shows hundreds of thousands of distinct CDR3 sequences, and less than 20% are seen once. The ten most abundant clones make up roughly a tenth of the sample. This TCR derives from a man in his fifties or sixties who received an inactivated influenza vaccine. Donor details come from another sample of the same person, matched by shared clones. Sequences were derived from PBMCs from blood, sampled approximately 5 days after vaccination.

For the CDR3, the sequence is CASRPGTGGYTF. The nucleotide sequence is TGTGCCAGCAGGCCCGGGACAGGGGGCTACACCTTC. The receptor chain draws on TRBV12-3 or TRBV12-4 and TRBJ1-2; TRBD1 aligns with 9 central bases. The germline V and J ends show losses of 6 bases and 8 bases respectively, and no gene match explains 4 bases of the junction. Measured from the cysteine to the phenylalanine, the CDR3 is 12 residues long. The retained sequence is limited to the CDR3, 36 bases, with the frame set at the first base.